The 9 T cell receptor beta chains reported below all come from one sample, sequenced in a study of response to subunit inactivated influenza vaccine. In TCRdb, the RT-PCR reads were re-called with MiXCR into one record per CDR3 protein. The repertoire holds around 470,000 distinct CDR3 sequences, 7.2% seen once, with roughly 14% in the top ten. This specimen consisted of PBMCs from blood, obtained 23 months after vaccination. These receptors originate from a man in his fifties or sixties who received an inactivated influenza vaccine.

The V call is TRBV19, the J call TRBJ1-5; 9 nucleotides match TRBD1. Germline V CDR1 and CDR2: LNHDA, SQIVND (reference sequence). The ends lost 7 bases at V and 2 bases at J; junction bases unmatched: 6. The CDR3 sequence is 15 residues long. CDR3 bases: TGTGCCAGTACTAAAAGGACAGGGGGCAATCAGCCCCAGCATTTT. This sequence encodes CASTKRTGGNQPQHF.

This clonotype showed up many times. The CDR3 loop reads CSARLARGSYEQYF. DNA for the CDR3: TGCAGTGCTAGACTGGCGAGGGGGTCCTACGAGCAGTACTTC. The rearrangement uses TRBV20-1 and TRBJ2-7; D perhaps matches TRBD1 (6 bases). This CDR3 is 14 amino acids long. CDR1 and CDR2 from the germline V gene are DFQATT and SNEGSKA (reference sequence). V gave up 2 bases and J gave up 1 base, with 12 bases separating them.

Only a few counts were recorded for this clonotype. The rearrangement links TRBV5-6 to TRBJ1-1; D remains unclear. Germline assignment: CDR1 SGHDT and CDR2 YYEEEE. Deletions cut 0 bases from V and 5 bases from J, with 11 bases between. There are 14 residues in the CDR3. CDR3 sequence (DNA): TGTGCCAGCAGCTTGGACTGGCGTGGTACTGAAGCTTTCTTT. This translates into CASSLDWRGTEAFF.

This clonotype was picked up a small number of times. This rearrangement joins TRBV7-2 to TRBJ1-2; D is unresolved. The V gene lost 2 bases and the J gene lost 3 bases, with 13 bases spanning the gap. Germline assignment: CDR1 SGHTA and CDR2 FQGNSA. This CDR3 is built from 15 residues. CDR3 residues: CASSLIGGPDYGYTF. The DNA for the CDR3 is TGTGCCAGCAGCTTAATCGGCGGGCCCGACTATGGCTACACCTTC.

J is TRBJ2-5 and V is TRBV12-3 or TRBV12-4, with TRBD2 matching over 8 bases. V shed 6 bases, J shed 3 bases, and the junction held 6 bases outside the gene matches. The CDR3 has 14 residues. Here the CDR3 DNA reads TGTGCCAGCAGCTCAGCGGGGGTGGAAGAGACCCAGTACTTC. As protein: CASSSAGVEETQYF.

This clonotype was found once. The chain is built from TRBV20-1 and TRBJ2-7, with 10 positions matching TRBD2. The CDR3 spans 14 residues. Germline values: CDR1 DFQATT, CDR2 SNEGSKA (reference sequence). J was trimmed by 6 bases and V by 4 bases; bases with no gene match: 9. The CDR3, as DNA: TGCAGTGCTACCACGAGCGGGAGGGGTGGCGAGCAGTACTTC. Amino acids: CSATTSGRGGEQYF.

This clonotype was seen many times. V is TRBV29-1 and J is TRBJ2-3; D possibly matches TRBD1 or TRBD2 (5 bases each). Trimming removed 4 bases at V and 0 bases at J, with 11 bases between. CDR1 is SQVTM, CDR2 ANQGSEA, per germline. The CDR3 spans 14 residues. The CDR3 reads CSVGETESTDTQYF. In DNA form, the CDR3 reads TGCAGCGTTGGGGAGACAGAAAGCACAGATACGCAGTATTTT.

This chain links TRBV6-5 with TRBJ1-2; D gene unclear. This CDR3 region has 15 residues. Germline CDR1 is MNHEY and CDR2 is SVGAGI. Trimming removed 0 bases at V and 0 bases at J, with 8 bases between. The CDR3 coding sequence is TGTGCCAGCAGTTACTCGGCAGGAGCTAACTATGGCTACACCTTC. Its protein product is CASSYSAGANYGYTF.

V is TRBV7-9 and J is TRBJ1-2; a possible D gene is TRBD1 (5 bases). CDR1 and CDR2 from the germline V gene are SEHNR and FQNEAQ (reference sequence). Trimming pared 5 bases from V and 1 base from J, leaving 20 bases between. This CDR3 is 17 amino acids long. The CDR3: CASSPPGFEGVNYGYTF. CDR3 in DNA: TGTGCCAGCAGCCCCCCCGGGTTCGAAGGGGTTAACTATGGCTACACCTTC.